Presented here are 17 T cell receptor beta chains from one specimen sequenced in a study of regulatory T cells in long-lasting Graves disease. Indicated time point: persistent/refractory GD, antithyroid drugs over 5 years with positive TRAb. Generation of the TCR library employed RNA extracted from PBMCs. Combining iRepertoire HTBI primers with Arm-PCR of CDR3 regions, the authors built TCR beta libraries. TCRdb re-derived calls from the multiplex PCR reads in MiXCR, one entry per CDR3 protein. The table includes 400,000 to 500,000 distinct CDR3 sequences, around 21% detected once. The sequenced sample was peripheral blood mononuclear cells (PBMCs), obtained when the disease was refractory, from a patient treated with antithyroid drugs. These receptor sequences come from a female donor with Graves disease.

The rearrangement joins TRBV12-3 or TRBV12-4 to TRBJ1-2, with D unresolved. V gave up 5 bases and J gave up 5 bases, with 12 bases separating them. The length of the CDR3 is 13 residues. CDR3 in amino acids: CASSPPTLYGYTF. DNA of the CDR3: TGTGCCAGCAGTCCGCCTACCTTATATGGCTACACCTTC.

Ten or more counts support this clonotype. The chain has TRBV12-3 or TRBV12-4 and TRBJ2-5; D unclear. Trimming pared 6 bases from V and 0 bases from J, leaving 17 bases between. This CDR3 has 16 amino acids. CDR3 amino acids: CASSLESMGNQETQYF. The CDR3 nucleotides read TGTGCCAGCAGCCTAGAGAGTATGGGAAACCAAGAGACCCAGTACTTC.

The chain couples TRBV5-1 to TRBJ2-1; maybe TRBD2 (6 bases). The CDR3 loop spans 17 amino acids. V lost 3 bases and J lost 4, with 20 bases in between. Per germline, CDR1 SGHRS and CDR2 YFSETQ. CDR3 coding DNA: TGCGCCAGCAGCTCCACTATACGTAGCGGCCAATACAATGAGCAGTTCTTC. Its protein is CASSSTIRSGQYNEQFF.

This clonotype was seen many times. The V gene is TRBV10-3, the J gene TRBJ2-7; D not resolved. CDR1 ENHRY and CDR2 SYGVKD come from the germline V gene. CDR3 length equals 12 residues. The ends were cut back, 4 bases at V and 3 bases at J, with 7 bases in the middle. CDR3 DNA sequence: TGTGCCATCAGTGCCAGAGACTACGAGCAGTACTTC. Translating gives CAISARDYEQYF.

V is TRBV9 and J is TRBJ2-6; D is unresolved. The CDR3 has 16 residues. The V gene's germline CDR1 is SGDLS and CDR2 YYNGEE. Between the trimmed V and J ends, which lost 3 bases and 2 bases, there was a span of 12 bases. The CDR3 DNA reads TGTGCCAGCAGCGACCCCTTTGGCCCTGGGGCCAACGTCCTGACTTTC. It encodes CASSDPFGPGANVLTF.

Comment on this clonotype: An end of the junction does not agree with germline; a read error may underlie this. This chain uses TRBV5-6 with TRBJ1-1; tentative D call: TRBD1 (6 bases). Germline-derived CDR1 and CDR2 are SGHDT and YYEEEE. CDR3 length: 14 amino acids. CDR3 in amino acids: CASSLRGLNAEAFF. The CDR3 DNA sequence: TGTGCCAGCAGCTTGAGGGGGTTGAACGCTGAAGCTTTCTTT.

In this sample, this clonotype turned up many times. This chain connects TRBV12-3 or TRBV12-4 to TRBJ2-7, with 7 bases matching TRBD2. V trimming: 3 bases; J trimming: 3 bases; junction bases outside the gene matches: 8. CDR3 size: 15 residues. This CDR3 is CASSFLAALHYEQYF. The DNA for the CDR3 is TGTGCCAGCAGTTTTCTAGCGGCGTTACACTACGAGCAGTACTTC.

This clonotype was recorded many times. The rearrangement links TRBV28 to TRBJ2-7, with D perhaps matching TRBD1 (6 bases). CDR1 and CDR2 (germline): MDHEN, SYDVKM. The V and J ends lost 7 bases and 4 bases respectively, with 17 bases between them. The CDR3 is 14 amino acids. CDR3 DNA sequence: TGTGCCAGCACCCCACAGGTAACAGGGTACGAGCAGTACTTC. Amino acid sequence: CASTPQVTGYEQYF.

The chain is built from TRBV10-2 and TRBJ2-7; TRBD2 matches 9 bases. Germline V gene sequence: CDR1 WSHSY, CDR2 SAAADI. The CDR3 runs to 16 residues. V shed 0 bases, J shed 3 bases, and the junction held 6 bases outside the gene matches. CDR3 sequence: CASSESGSGSGYEQYF. The CDR3 nucleotides are TGCGCCAGCAGTGAGTCGGGTAGCGGGAGTGGCTACGAGCAGTACTTC.

The chain has TRBV7-9 and TRBJ2-7, with 16 bases matching TRBD2. The CDR3 runs to 17 residues. In germline, CDR1 is SEHNR, CDR2 FQNEAQ (reference sequence). V lost 6 bases, J lost 7 bases, and 12 bases stayed unmatched. The CDR3 loop is CASSQEGLAGGPREQYF. CDR3 DNA sequence: TGTGCCAGCAGTCAAGAGGGACTAGCGGGAGGGCCGAGGGAGCAGTACTTC.

As regards this clonotype: It may be a read error: a sequence one base away is much more abundant. The chain combines TRBV29-1 with TRBJ2-5, with 7 bases lining up with TRBD2. This CDR3 has 12 residues. V dropped 7 bases and J dropped 5; count of bases not matched to a gene: 7. CDR1 and CDR2 (germline): SQVTM, ANQGSEA. CDR3 amino acids: CSAVVGGETQYF. The CDR3 DNA is TGCAGCGCTGTTGTGGGAGGGGAGACCCAGTACTTC.

This rearrangement joins TRBV20-1 to TRBJ1-3; D is uncertain. The V and J ends lost 0 bases and 3 bases respectively, with 18 bases between them. The CDR3 covers 17 residues. CDR1 is DFQATT and CDR2 is SNEGSKA in the germline V gene (reference sequence). The CDR3 DNA reads TGCAGTGCTAGAGAGCCGGGAGTGGGGATCAATGGAAACACCATATATTTT. Residues: CSAREPGVGINGNTIYF.

The chain links TRBV5-8 to TRBJ2-2, with D perhaps given as TRBD1 or TRBD2 (5 bases each). The germline gives CDR1 SGHTS, CDR2 YDEGEE. V lost 0 bases to trimming and J lost 7 bases, with 13 bases between them. The CDR3 has 15 amino acids. CDR3: CASSLGDGGHGELFF. The CDR3 DNA follows: TGTGCCAGCAGCTTGGGGGACGGCGGGCACGGGGAGCTGTTTTTT. The variable domain in full, completed from reference TRBV5-8 and TRBJ2-2, reads EAGVTQSPTHLIKTRGQQATLRCSPISGHTSVYWYQQALGLGLQFLLWYDEGEERNRGNFPPRFSGRQFPNYSSELNVNALELEDSALYLCASSLGDGGHGELFFGEGSRLTVL.

This clonotype appeared many times. The rearrangement links TRBV3-1 to TRBJ1-2, with D possibly TRBD1 on 6 matching bases. The CDR3 contains 14 residues. The germline V gene has CDR1 LGHDT and CDR2 YNNKEL (reference sequence). V dropped 3 bases and J dropped 4 bases, with 12 bases sitting between them. The CDR3 is CASSQAQGSYGYTF. In nucleotides, the CDR3 is TGTGCCAGCAGCCAGGCACAGGGCAGCTATGGCTACACCTTC.

Only a few counts were recorded for this clonotype. The V call is TRBV4-1, the J call TRBJ2-7; possibly TRBD1 for D (6 bases). V was trimmed by 5 bases and J by 0 bases, leaving 11 bases between them. The length of the CDR3 is 14 residues. Germline loops: CDR1 MGHRA, CDR2 YSYEKL. The DNA for the CDR3 is TGCGCCAGCAGCTGGGACACCCTCTCCTACGAGCAGTACTTC. Residues: CASSWDTLSYEQYF.

There are many counts of this clonotype. Written as DNA, the CDR3 is TGTGCCAGCAGCAAACGCGGGACCGGAGGTCAGCCCCAGCATTTT. Protein product: CASSKRGTGGQPQHF. This chain joins TRBV13 and TRBJ1-5; maybe TRBD1 (5 bases). Germline CDR1 and CDR2: PRHDT and FYEKMQ (reference sequence). V lost 5 bases and J lost 6, with 17 bases in between. The CDR3 totals 15 residues.

This clonotype was seen repeatedly, ten times or more. This rearrangement joins TRBV13 to TRBJ2-7; D not certain. CDR1 and CDR2 (germline): PRHDT, FYEKMQ (reference sequence). This CDR3 is 11 amino acids long. V lost 1 base, J lost 7 bases, and 5 bases lay in between. This chain's CDR3 is CASSLEREQYF. CDR3 nucleotide sequence: TGTGCCAGCAGCTTAGAAAGGGAGCAGTACTTC.